The entry below describes one T cell receptor (beta chain). This table comes from immunoSEQ multiplex PCR, and its TCRdb copy is limited to in-frame clones, with some not included. Of over 75,000 clones listed, 80% to 90% are singletons. This record belongs to a study of blood T cell repertoires in COVID-19. Per germline, CDR1 SGDLS and CDR2 YYNGEE. Losses at the gene ends were 0 bases for V and 3 bases for J; bases not matched to a gene: 5. CDR3 length equals 17 residues. The sequenced sample consisted of peripheral blood. This receptor was obtained from a woman aged 80 or older with active COVID-19. J is TRBJ2-2 and V is TRBV9, with 10 bases fitting TRBD1. Written as DNA, the CDR3 is TGTGCCAGCAGCGTAGCTCGGGACAGGGGCCACACCGGGGAGCTGTTTTTT. The encoded protein is CASSVARDRGHTGELFF.